The present T cell receptor (beta chain) was sequenced within a study of graft-versus-host responses after intestinal transplantation. Study context: Multivisceral, liver-intestinal, or isolated intestinal transplants were given to recipients. Recipients were all induced with anti-thymocyte globulin, then given tacrolimus and steroids for about three years.

Regarding the study as a whole: Elevated graft-versus-host to host-versus-graft clonal ratios in allografts were recorded for patients with graft-donor T cell macrochimerism.

This clone was observed once. Antigen specificity is unknown. The table came from immunoSEQ multiplex PCR; TCRdb's copy has only in-frame clones and leaves some out. Among under 4,000 clones listed, 79% were seen once. Processing was applied to graft tissue in order to liberate intraepithelial and lamina propria lymphocytes. The ends were cut back, 1 base at V and 0 bases at J, with 6 bases in the middle. Germline values: CDR1 SEHNR, CDR2 FQNEAQ (reference sequence). This CDR3 comprises 14 residues. Sequencing was performed on ileum tissue, taken around 17 and 21 days after intestinal transplantation. The chain is built from TRBV7-9 and TRBJ1-2; weak D call: TRBD1 (6 bases). The receptor comes from a human patient who received an intestinal transplant, so some T cells may come from the graft donor. CDR3 sequence (DNA): TGTGCCAGCAGCTTAGGGACAGCTAACTATGGCTACACCTTC. It encodes CASSLGTANYGYTF.